This T cell receptor beta chain derives from a study of cytomegalovirus exposure and HLA in healthy donors. As for the study in general: It was reported in a later analysis that the 100 to 150 validation repertoires used the same platform as the approximately 600 first-cohort repertoires.

Study findings and constraints: Cytomegalovirus status was reportedly diagnosed by the classifier with high sensitivity and specificity. A few CMV-associated chains were confirmed in vitro to be specific for CMV antigens. The authors listed 150 to 200 TCR beta chains as cytomegalovirus-associated.

Clones were read by immunoSEQ multiplex PCR, and TCRdb kept only the in-frame ones, dropping some. Of roughly 120,000 clones in the sample, around 85% were seen once. On this clone itself: As yet, its antigen is unknown.

J gave up 4 bases and V 6 bases, and 7 bases lay outside the gene matches. Germline values: CDR1 MNHEY, CDR2 SMNVEV (reference sequence). This CDR3 has 14 amino acids. This TCR derives from a woman aged 25 to 45 in good health and CMV-seronegative. The sample comprised PBMCs. The chain uses TRBV27 and TRBJ2-7; 9 bases fit TRBD1. CDR3 protein: CASSAGTGKYEQYF. The CDR3 DNA reads as TGTGCCAGCAGCGCCGGGACAGGGAAATACGAGCAGTACTTC.